This T cell receptor (beta chain) was obtained from a study of blood T cell repertoires in COVID-19 (TCRdb year 2020). For context, the study as a whole: Collaborator samples came from the United States, Italy and Spain and covered acute and convalescent phases of COVID-19. The prospective study material was composed of cDNA or gDNA derived from T cells, B-cell-depleted T cells, or PBMCs. Subjects who had been exposed to COVID-19, were actively infected with it, or had recovered from it provided the deeply sampled blood TCRbeta repertoires that made up the dataset. A freely available public database, intended as a resource for researchers studying the immune response to SARS-CoV-2, is where the repertoires were released. The samples were drawn from the first 160 participants of the ongoing ImmuneRACE study and from 950 to 1,500 subjects provided by 6 global collaborators. The sample metadata nearly always contained a de-identified subject ID, COVID-19 status, age in years and sex. HLA class I and class II types, where available, came from metadata supplied by the sample provider rather than from assay-based typing. The full study reports these points: How much clinical and demographic metadata was included differed by source and by participant, and the metadata was provided uncurated.

Worth noting for this clone: What this receptor recognizes is not known. Base qualities are not at hand, and no much larger clone is one base apart.

Enrolling through a virtual design, the prospective study's participants ranged in age from roughly 18 to 89 years and lived across roughly 23 United States geographic areas. Cohort assignment in the prospective study relied on participant-reported clinical history from a screening survey and a study questionnaire. For ImmuneRACE Cohort 3, a participant was defined as recovered based on two consecutive negative NP/OP PCR tests, clearance by a healthcare professional, or resolution of symptoms. Mobile phlebotomists in the prospective study collected whole blood, serum and a nasopharyngeal or oropharyngeal swab from every participant. Additional blood draws and questionnaires over an approximately 2-month period could optionally be provided by prospective study participants. Prospective study blood samples were shipped either frozen or at room temperature before DNA extraction. Taken from the germline V gene (reference sequence), the CDR1 and CDR2 loops are SEHNR and FQNEAQ. From cysteine to phenylalanine, the CDR3 is 15 amino acids long. Only the CDR3 part of the read is kept: 45 bases, read in frame from the first base. Between the V and J ends, shortened by 3 bases and 5 bases respectively, the junction contains 14 bases.

TCRbeta CDR3 regions were amplified from genomic DNA by means of the immunoSEQ Assay, a bias-controlled multiplex PCR. On the study's bioinformatics: Within the assay, amplification of reference gene primers was used to estimate how many nucleated cells each sample contained. Sequence reads were collapsed and filtered to measure the absolute abundance of every unique TCRbeta CDR3 rearrangement. Productive Simpson clonality was computed per sample as the square root of Simpson's diversity index over productive rearrangements. What TCRdb holds here is the immuneACCESS table cut down to in-frame rearrangements. Part of the clones is not present; checked against another copy, under half of the missing clones reflect an unresolved V gene, and the others are unexplained. V, J and clone size were drawn from that table, and D and trimming were deduced from the DNA. A total of about 480,000 clones appear in this sample, approximately 88% of them only once. Approximately 1.8% of the sample is held by the ten biggest clonotypes.

The specimen sequenced was PBMCs or T cells enriched from blood (not recorded which). The V and J genes are TRBV7-9 and TRBJ2-1; TRBD2 is a weak D gene call, 6 bases matching. The sequence was obtained from a woman between 40 and 55 years old who had recovered from COVID-19. In nucleotides, the sequence is TGTGCCAGCAGCTTCAGGCCTAGCGTTAACAATGAGCAGTTCTTC. Translated, this gives CASSFRPSVNNEQFF.